Following are 27 T cell receptor beta chains from one sample sequenced in a study of neurological immune-mediated disorders. TCRdb passed the 5' RACE reads through MiXCR, listing each CDR3 protein once. The table has approximately 46,000 distinct CDR3 sequences, 10% seen once; the top ten hold roughly 5.2%. The sample comprised PBMCs. These receptors were obtained from a man between 65 and 85 years old with HTLV-1-associated myelopathy (HAM/TSP).

This sequence joins TRBV6-6 and TRBJ2-1; 13 nucleotides agree with TRBD2. The CDR3 runs to 13 residues. Germline CDR1 MNHNY, CDR2 SVGAGI (reference sequence). After removal of 10 bases from V and 8 bases from J, the junction contained 5 bases not matched to a gene. The CDR3 protein is CATRLAGGHEQFF. Here the CDR3 DNA reads TGTGCCACGCGACTAGCGGGAGGCCATGAGCAGTTCTTC.

The table lists this clonotype with many counts. The chain has TRBV11-2 and TRBJ2-3; D is uncertain. The germline V gene has CDR1 SGHAT and CDR2 FQNNGV. V was trimmed by 3 bases and J by 2 bases, leaving 3 bases between them. This CDR3 spans 12 amino acids. The CDR3 loop is CASSFATDTQYF. DNA of the CDR3: TGTGCCAGCAGCTTCGCCACAGATACGCAGTATTTT.

This clonotype appeared many times. V and J are TRBV20-1 and TRBJ1-6, with 7 bases aligning to TRBD1. J was trimmed by 5 bases and V by 3 bases; bases with no gene match: 4. The CDR3 is 14 amino acids. The germline gives CDR1 DFQATT, CDR2 SNEGSKA (reference sequence). The CDR3 DNA reads as TGCAGTGCTAGTTCGGGACAGCATAATTCACCCCTCCACTTT. It specifies CSASSGQHNSPLHF.

This clonotype was seen repeatedly, ten times or more. The genes are TRBV12-3 or TRBV12-4 and TRBJ1-1, with D unresolved. The length of the CDR3 is 14 residues. Trimming shortened V by 6 bases and J by 1 base, and 12 bases separated the two germline ends. In nucleotides, the CDR3 is TGTGCCAGCAGCCTAGGCTCGGGGAACACTGAAGCTTTCTTT. Protein sequence: CASSLGSGNTEAFF.

This clonotype appeared many times. This chain joins TRBV5-1 and TRBJ2-5, with TRBD1 as a possible D gene (6 bases). Germline V gene data show CDR1 as SGHRS and CDR2 as YFSETQ. Trimming left V 2 bases short and J 1 base short, with 12 bases between. The CDR3 spans 15 residues. The CDR3 region is CASSFNTGRQETQYF. The CDR3 DNA reads as TGCGCCAGCAGCTTTAACACAGGGCGCCAAGAGACCCAGTACTTC.

Ten or more counts support this clonotype. The J gene is TRBJ1-2, the V gene TRBV20-1, with unresolved D. This CDR3 is 11 amino acids long. CDR1 is DFQATT and CDR2 is SNEGSKA in the germline V gene (reference sequence). V lost 3 bases, J lost 4 bases, and 6 bases lay in between. Here the CDR3 DNA reads TGCAGTGCTAGCGGCACCTATGGCTACACCTTC. Translation: CSASGTYGYTF.

The sample holds many counts of this clonotype. The V gene is TRBV10-3, the J gene TRBJ2-3, with TRBD2 matching 7 bases. CDR1 and CDR2 from the germline V gene are ENHRY and SYGVKD. The CDR3 sequence is 14 residues long. J was trimmed by 4 bases and V by 7 bases; bases with no gene match: 8. This CDR3 reads CAIKPSGRADTQYF. The CDR3, as DNA: TGTGCCATCAAGCCTAGCGGAAGGGCAGATACGCAGTATTTT.

This clonotype was counted between two and nine times. As DNA, the CDR3 is TGTGCCAGCAGCTTAGTCCATAGCGGGAAGGGCTACGAGCAGTACTTC. Its protein product is CASSLVHSGKGYEQYF. The chain couples TRBV11-2 to TRBJ2-7; 8 positions match TRBD2. From germline, CDR1 is SGHAT and CDR2 FQNNGV. Trimming at V came to 1 base and at J to 3 bases, leaving 8 bases not matched to a gene. CDR3 length: 16 amino acids.

This clonotype was counted at least ten times. This chain connects TRBV7-8 to TRBJ2-2; TRBD1 agrees at 7 bases. Germline V lookup: CDR1 SGHVS, CDR2 FQNEAQ. The ends lost 7 bases at V and 1 base at J; junction bases unmatched: 6. CDR3 length equals 15 residues. The CDR3, as DNA: TGTGCCAGCACCCGACAGGGTTTGAACACCGGGGAGCTGTTTTTT. This gives the protein CASTRQGLNTGELFF.

At least ten counts were recorded for this clonotype. V is TRBV28 and J is TRBJ2-7, with D perhaps TRBD1 (6 bases). The CDR3 is 16 residues long. Germline loops: CDR1 MDHEN, CDR2 SYDVKM. Trimming stripped 6 bases from V and 5 bases from J, with 23 bases between. As DNA, the CDR3 is TGTGCCAGCAGCCCAGGTCCACGGACAGTTGCGAACGAGCAGTACTTC. It yields the protein CASSPGPRTVANEQYF.

The chain joins TRBV7-6 to TRBJ2-1; no firm D call. Germline V lookup: CDR1 SGHVS, CDR2 FNYEAQ. V was shortened by 5 bases and J by 5 bases, with 19 bases between the two germline ends. The CDR3 sequence is 16 residues long. CDR3 coding DNA: TGTGCCAGCAGCCCATGCACCGGGTTATTCAACAATGAGCAGTTCTTC. This encodes CASSPCTGLFNNEQFF. Using reference TRBV7-6 and TRBJ2-1 for the parts outside the CDR3, the full variable domain is GAGVSQSPRYKVTKRGQDVALRCDPISGHVSLYWYRQALGQGPEFLTYFNYEAQQDKSGLPNDRFSAERPEGSISTLTIQRTEQRDSAMYRCASSPCTGLFNNEQFFGPGTRLTVL.

This clonotype was picked up many times. This chain links TRBV5-1 with TRBJ1-2; no reliable D call. V was pared by 4 bases and J by 5 bases, with 12 bases between. There are 13 residues in the CDR3. Germline values: CDR1 SGHRS, CDR2 YFSETQ. In nucleotides, the CDR3 is TGCGCCAGCAGCACCGGATTCCAGTATGGCTACACCTTC. It translates to CASSTGFQYGYTF.

Concerning this clonotype: It is unclear where the CDR3 begins or ends on the DNA, so no DNA is shown, and the CDR3 is as TCRdb lists it. The rearrangement links TRBV5-1 to TRBJ2-5; no check of the table's D call, TRBD2, against the DNA was made. The CDR3 is made up of 18 amino acids, end residues included. Germline V lookup: CDR1 SGHRS, CDR2 YFSETQ. This CDR3 reads CASSFYICSARDGETQYF.

In its sample, this clonotype was seen many times. This sequence joins TRBV6-2 or TRBV6-3 and TRBJ2-4, with D tentatively TRBD1 or TRBD2 (5 bases each). Trimming stripped 6 bases from V and 7 bases from J, with 13 bases between. The CDR3 totals 13 residues. CDR1 is MNHEY and CDR2 is SVGEGT in the germline V gene. CDR3: CASSRTGTNIQYF. CDR3 DNA: TGTGCCAGCAGCCGAACCGGGACCAACATTCAGTACTTC.

The chain employs TRBV6-1 and TRBJ2-7, with D hard to call. Deletions cut 3 bases from V and 13 bases from J, with 16 bases between. CDR1 and CDR2 (germline): MNHNS, SASEGT. CDR3 length: 12 amino acids. CDR3 DNA sequence: TGTGCCAGCAGTGATTGGGGTTACGAGCGTTACTTC. It yields the protein CASSDWGYERYF.

This clonotype has ten or more counts. The genes are TRBV2 and TRBJ2-2; 10 nucleotides align to TRBD2. The V gene's germline CDR1 is SNHLY and CDR2 FYNNEI. With 3 bases clipped from V and 1 base from J, the junction kept 5 bases outside the gene matches. The CDR3 is 17 residues long. The DNA for the CDR3 is TGTGCCAGCAGTGAGCGGACTAGCGGTTTGAACACCGGGGAGCTGTTTTTT. Its protein product is CASSERTSGLNTGELFF.

This clonotype was counted ten times or more. J is TRBJ2-7 and V is TRBV20-1; no firm D call. Germline V gene data show CDR1 as DFQATT and CDR2 as SNEGSKA (reference sequence). CDR3 size: 14 residues. Trimming left V 5 bases short and J 1 base short, with 15 bases between. DNA for the CDR3: TGCAGTGCTCCCGGGCCCTTCGGTTCCTACGAGCAGTACTTC. This gives the protein CSAPGPFGSYEQYF.

Ten or more counts support this clonotype. The chain is built from TRBV5-1 and TRBJ1-2; 8 bases are a match to TRBD1. The CDR3 loop spans 15 amino acids. The germline V gene encodes CDR1 SGHRS and CDR2 YFSETQ. J gave up 2 bases and V 3 bases, and 6 bases lay outside the gene matches. The CDR3 DNA reads TGCGCCAGCAGCTCCCCGGGACAGGCAAACTATGGCTACACCTTC. This codes for CASSSPGQANYGYTF.

In its sample, this clonotype was seen many times. CDR3 loop: CASSLGTGAGGLYPEAFF. The CDR3 nucleotides read TGCGCCAGCAGCTTAGGAACAGGGGCAGGGGGCCTTTACCCTGAAGCTTTCTTT. The V call is TRBV5-1, the J call TRBJ1-1; 8 bases line up with TRBD1. The V gene's germline CDR1 is SGHRS and CDR2 YFSETQ. The trim removed 2 bases at V and 6 bases at J, leaving 18 bases unmatched. The CDR3 length is 18 residues.

At least ten counts were recorded for this clonotype. At one boundary the junction diverges from the germline segment, which might be a read error. This sequence joins TRBV5-1 and TRBJ2-2; 7 positions agree with TRBD2. The CDR3 is made up of 15 amino acids. Germline V gene sequence: CDR1 SGHRS, CDR2 YFSETQ. CDR3 amino acids: CASSLAAGNAGELFF. The CDR3 DNA follows: TGCGCCAGCAGCCTAGCAGCGGGGAACGCCGGGGAGCTGTTTTTT.

This clonotype was counted ten times or more. The gene calls are TRBV5-1 and TRBJ1-1; possibly TRBD1 for D (6 bases). Per the germline V gene, CDR1 is SGHRS and CDR2 is YFSETQ. This CDR3 spans 15 amino acids. V lost 4 bases to trimming and J lost 7 bases, with 20 bases between them. The CDR3 loop is CASSMGAGAQSEAFF. In DNA form, the CDR3 reads TGCGCCAGCAGCATGGGGGCCGGGGCACAAAGTGAAGCTTTCTTT.

At least ten counts were recorded for this clonotype. V is TRBV9 and J is TRBJ1-4; unclear D gene. The V gene lost 4 bases and the J gene lost 0 bases, with 10 bases spanning the gap. Germline V gene data show CDR1 as SGDLS and CDR2 as YYNGEE. This CDR3 has 15 amino acids. The DNA for the CDR3 is TGTGCCAGCAGCTCCTCCCAGGCAACTAATGAAAAACTGTTTTTT. As protein: CASSSSQATNEKLFF.

This clonotype was detected ten times or more. The chain combines TRBV4-2 with TRBJ2-1; TRBD2 is a possible D gene (7 bases). This CDR3 comprises 16 residues. CDR1 is LGHNA and CDR2 is YNFKEQ in the germline V gene. V was clipped by 4 bases and J by 7 bases, with 20 bases between them. The CDR3 reads CASSPERRGRVNEQFF. For the CDR3, the DNA is TGTGCCAGCAGCCCTGAAAGGAGGGGGAGGGTTAATGAGCAGTTCTTC.

Ten or more counts support this clonotype. J is TRBJ1-2 and V is TRBV7-9; perhaps TRBD1 as D (5 bases). There are 13 residues in the CDR3. Trimming took off 4 bases at V and 0 bases at J, with 6 bases between the two ends. In germline, CDR1 is SEHNR, CDR2 FQNEAQ (reference sequence). The CDR3 nucleotides read TGTGCCAGCAGCTCGGGGGCTAACTATGGCTACACCTTC. This encodes CASSSGANYGYTF.

This clonotype was seen many times. This sequence joins TRBV7-9 and TRBJ2-3; TRBD2 matches 8 bases. The CDR3 length is 15 residues. Germline V gene sequence: CDR1 SEHNR, CDR2 FQNEAQ (reference sequence). J lost 0 bases, V lost 5 bases, and 4 bases had no gene match. The CDR3 region has the DNA TGTGCCAGCAGCCCTACGGGAGGGAGCACAGATACGCAGTATTTT. It is translated as CASSPTGGSTDTQYF.

This clonotype was seen at least ten times. The CDR3 spells CASSWGRSYNSPLHF. The CDR3 DNA is TGTGCCAGCAGTTGGGGCAGGAGCTATAATTCACCCCTCCACTTT. The rearrangement links TRBV28 to TRBJ1-6, with a weak D call TRBD1 (5 bases). The germline V gene encodes CDR1 MDHEN and CDR2 SYDVKM. Trimming removed 4 bases from V and 3 bases from J, with 10 bases in between. The CDR3 sequence is 15 residues long.

This clonotype occurred many times. The V and J genes are TRBV18 and TRBJ2-4; D not certain. Trimming shortened V by 0 bases and J by 1 base, and 10 bases separated the two germline ends. Germline V CDR1 and CDR2: KGHSH, LQKENI. CDR3 size: 16 residues. CDR3 coding DNA: TGTGCCAGCTCACCACCTGCCATAAAGGCCAAAAACATTCAGTACTTC. Residues: CASSPPAIKAKNIQYF.